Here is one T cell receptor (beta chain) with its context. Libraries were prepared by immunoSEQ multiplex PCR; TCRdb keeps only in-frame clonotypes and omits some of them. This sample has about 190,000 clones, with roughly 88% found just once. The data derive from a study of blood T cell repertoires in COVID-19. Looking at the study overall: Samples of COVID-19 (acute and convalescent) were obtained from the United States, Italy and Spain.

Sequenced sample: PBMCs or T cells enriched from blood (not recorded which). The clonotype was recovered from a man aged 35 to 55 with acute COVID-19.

Written as DNA, the CDR3 is TGTGCCAGCAGCAAAGGACTAGCGGTTAATGAGCAGTTCTTC. This codes for CASSKGLAVNEQFF. This chain uses TRBV7-9 with TRBJ2-1, with TRBD2 matching over 10 bases. The CDR3 runs to 14 residues. V lost 5 bases to trimming and J lost 7 bases; unmatched junction nucleotides: 5. Germline V CDR1 and CDR2: SEHNR, FQNEAQ (reference sequence).